Following are 21 T cell receptor beta chains from one sample sequenced in a study of patients and donors after allogeneic stem cell transplantation. TCRdb reanalysed the RT-PCR reads using MiXCR and keeps one entry per CDR3 protein. This table has 98,000 or so distinct CDR3 sequences, 35% appearing once. What was sequenced was blood, either unsorted or a sorted T cell fraction (not recorded which). The receptors were sampled from a human donor who was either an allogeneic HSCT recipient or a stem cell or donor lymphocyte infusion donor (not recorded which). It is not recorded whose cells these are; they may come from a transplant donor.

This chain connects TRBV20-1 to TRBJ2-5; D gene ambiguous. This CDR3 is built from 12 residues. Germline CDR1 reads DFQATT; CDR2 reads SNEGSKA (reference sequence). V was cut by 1 base and J by 2 bases, with 5 bases left in between. CDR3 nucleotides: TGCAGTGCTAGAGGGGCGCAAGAGACCCAGTACTTC. Encoded protein: CSARGAQETQYF.

The V call is TRBV29-1, the J call TRBJ2-7, with D hard to call. Looked up from germline, CDR1 is SQVTM and CDR2 is ANQGSEA. This CDR3 comprises 12 residues. With 4 bases removed from V and 0 bases from J, the gap between germline ends came to 7 bases. CDR3 sequence: CSVVHSSYEQYF. Written as DNA, the CDR3 is TGCAGCGTTGTTCACAGCTCCTACGAGCAGTACTTC.

The sample holds a few counts of this clonotype. The chain uses TRBV7-2 and TRBJ1-1; the D gene is possibly TRBD1 (6 bases). V was pared by 4 bases and J by 3 bases, with 18 bases between. The germline V gene encodes CDR1 SGHTA and CDR2 FQGNSA. This CDR3 spans 16 amino acids. The CDR3 nucleotides read TGTGCCAGCAGCTCCCCACTCGCGTACAGGGACACTGAAGCTTTCTTT. This gives the protein CASSSPLAYRDTEAFF. The full variable domain, completed using reference TRBV7-2 and TRBJ1-1, is GAGVSQSPSNKVTEKGKDVELRCDPISGHTALYWYRQSLGQGLEFLIYFQGNSAPDKSGLPSDRFSAERTGGSVSTLTIQRTQQEDSAVYLCASSSPLAYRDTEAFFGQGTRLTVV.

The V and J genes are TRBV5-1 and TRBJ1-2, with a tentative D call TRBD1 (5 bases). This CDR3 has 13 residues. V lost 0 bases and J 6 bases, leaving 9 bases between the germline ends. CDR1 is SGHRS, CDR2 YFSETQ, per germline. The CDR3 DNA sequence: TGCGCCAGCAGCTTGGCAGGGTGGCATGGCTACACCTTC. It translates to CASSLAGWHGYTF.

The chain combines TRBV29-1 with TRBJ2-1, with unresolved D. This CDR3 is built from 11 residues. Germline assignment: CDR1 SQVTM and CDR2 ANQGSEA. V was pared by 3 bases and J by 9 bases, with 9 bases between. CDR3 DNA sequence: TGCAGCGTTGAGTCGGCGGTTGAGCAGTTCTTC. It yields the protein CSVESAVEQFF.

The rearrangement uses TRBV6-5 and TRBJ2-5, with a weak D call TRBD2 (5 bases). V shed 2 bases and J shed 7 bases, with 11 bases lying between them. Germline V gene sequence: CDR1 MNHEY, CDR2 SVGAGI. The CDR3 has 13 amino acids. The CDR3 coding sequence is TGTGCCAGCAGTTACGCAAACCGGGGGACCCAGTACTTC. It codes for CASSYANRGTQYF.

This chain joins TRBV7-9 and TRBJ1-3, with D hard to call. Deletions cut 8 bases from V and 0 bases from J, with 14 bases between. This CDR3 has 15 amino acids. CDR1 is SEHNR, CDR2 FQNEAQ, per germline (reference sequence). CDR3: CASGRIDGSGNTIYF. CDR3 bases: TGTGCCAGCGGACGGATCGACGGCTCTGGAAACACCATATATTTT. The full variable domain, with the rest looked up from reference TRBV7-9 and TRBJ1-3, is DTGVSQNPRHKITKRGQNVTFRCDPISEHNRLYWYRQTLGQGPEFLTYFQNEAQLEKSRLLSDRFSAERPKGSFSTLEIQRTEQGDSAMYLCASGRIDGSGNTIYFGEGSWLTVV.

This clonotype was observed a handful of times. V usage is TRBV6-5 and J usage is TRBJ1-1; no clear D. Trimming took off 2 bases at V and 1 base at J, with 11 bases between the two ends. Germline CDR1 is MNHEY and CDR2 is SVGAGI. The CDR3 extends over 15 amino acids. CDR3 residues: CASSYVRSRNTEAFF. The CDR3 DNA sequence: TGTGCCAGCAGTTACGTCCGTTCCAGGAACACTGAAGCTTTCTTT.

The chain uses TRBV19 and TRBJ2-1; perhaps TRBD2 as D (5 bases). V lost 7 bases and J 9 bases, leaving 16 bases between the germline ends. The CDR3 covers 13 residues. Germline values: CDR1 LNHDA, CDR2 SQIVND (reference sequence). CDR3 region: CASKPRTGGEQFF. For the CDR3, the DNA is TGTGCCAGTAAACCTAGGACCGGAGGTGAGCAGTTCTTC.

This chain links TRBV2 with TRBJ1-1; no reliable D call. Trimming shortened V by 8 bases and J by 5 bases, and 18 bases separated the two germline ends. The CDR3 is 14 residues long. Germline V gene data show CDR1 as SNHLY and CDR2 as FYNNEI. DNA of the CDR3: TGTGCCAGCGCCTTGAACTGGGGTTGGACTGAAGCTTTCTTT. Its protein is CASALNWGWTEAFF.

The J gene is TRBJ2-2, the V gene TRBV20-1, with a weak D call TRBD2 (5 bases). Trimming left V 3 bases short and J 6 bases short, with 11 bases between. CDR3 length: 13 amino acids. Germline assignment: CDR1 DFQATT and CDR2 SNEGSKA (reference sequence). As DNA, the CDR3 is TGCAGTGCTAGCCGGCTAGCAGCCGGGGAGCTGTTTTTT. Translated: CSASRLAAGELFF.

A few counts support this clonotype. The genes are TRBV9 and TRBJ2-7, with 7 nucleotides matching TRBD2. The germline gives CDR1 SGDLS, CDR2 YYNGEE. V lost 0 bases, J lost 3 bases, and 3 bases stayed unmatched. This CDR3 spans 14 amino acids. The CDR3 region is CASSVDPGGYEQYF. The CDR3 bases are TGTGCCAGCAGCGTAGACCCGGGAGGCTACGAGCAGTACTTC.

Only a few counts were recorded for this clonotype. This chain uses TRBV12-3 or TRBV12-4 with TRBJ2-3; tentative D call: TRBD2 (5 bases). This CDR3 is built from 13 residues. Trimming left V 0 bases short and J 6 bases short, with 7 bases between. The DNA for the CDR3 is TGTGCCAGCAGTTTAGCGGGAGCGGATACGCAGTATTTT. This gives the protein CASSLAGADTQYF.

In its sample, this clonotype was seen a few times. CDR3 sequence: CASSSWGAKNTEAFF. The CDR3 DNA follows: TGTGCCAGCAGCTCCTGGGGGGCTAAGAACACTGAAGCTTTCTTT. The chain is built from TRBV7-9 and TRBJ1-1, with D possibly matching TRBD1 (6 bases). This CDR3 spans 15 amino acids. Germline-derived CDR1 and CDR2 are SEHNR and FQNEAQ (reference sequence). Trimming took off 4 bases at V and 1 base at J, with 13 bases between the two ends.

This chain connects TRBV4-2 to TRBJ2-5; no reliable D call. CDR3 length equals 15 residues. The ends were cut back, 0 bases at V and 1 base at J, with 9 bases in the middle. Germline CDR1 LGHNA, CDR2 YNFKEQ. In DNA form, the CDR3 reads TGTGCCAGCAGCCAAGAGTACCATTTCCAAGAGACCCAGTACTTC. Translated: CASSQEYHFQETQYF.

This clonotype was seen at least ten times. This chain joins TRBV4-2 and TRBJ1-3, with TRBD1 identical over 9 bases. The CDR3 totals 16 residues. With V trimmed by 3 bases and J by 3 bases, 6 bases remained unmatched. Germline assignment: CDR1 LGHNA and CDR2 YNFKEQ. CDR3 bases: TGTGCCAGCAGCCAGCTCACAGGGGGCCGTGGAAACACCATATATTTT. Translated, it gives CASSQLTGGRGNTIYF.

The V gene is TRBV24-1, the J gene TRBJ1-1, with D perhaps matching TRBD1 (6 bases). This CDR3 has 14 amino acids. CDR1 and CDR2 (germline): KGHDR, SFDVKD. V was cut by 9 bases and J by 1 base, with 14 bases left in between. The CDR3 DNA sequence: TGTGCCACCGCCCCGGGGGGGGCGAACACTGAAGCTTTCTTT. This sequence encodes CATAPGGANTEAFF.

V gene TRBV5-6 combines with J gene TRBJ2-4; maybe TRBD1 (5 bases). The V end was cut by 5 bases, the J end by 0 bases, with 15 bases between. CDR1 is SGHDT and CDR2 is YYEEEE in the germline V gene. The CDR3 is 16 residues long. This CDR3 reads CASSVNRPLAKNIQYF. The CDR3 region has the DNA TGTGCCAGCAGTGTGAACAGGCCTCTAGCCAAAAACATTCAGTACTTC.

CDR3 amino acids: CSARVAVGYEQYF. Written as DNA, the CDR3 is TGCAGTGCTAGAGTAGCGGTAGGCTACGAGCAGTACTTC. The chain is built from TRBV20-1 and TRBJ2-7, with D possibly TRBD2 on 6 matching bases. V lost 1 base to trimming and J lost 3 bases, with 10 bases between them. CDR3 size: 13 residues. Germline loops: CDR1 DFQATT, CDR2 SNEGSKA (reference sequence).

The table lists this clonotype with a few counts. This rearrangement joins TRBV24-1 to TRBJ2-7, with D unclear. Looked up from germline, CDR1 is KGHDR and CDR2 is SFDVKD. The germline V and J ends were trimmed by 3 bases and 5 bases, with 13 bases remaining between them. This CDR3 region has 14 residues. CDR3 nucleotides: TGTGCCACCAGTGATCCCCTTATCAAGGACGAGCAGTACTTC. Protein sequence: CATSDPLIKDEQYF.

The genes are TRBV5-1 and TRBJ2-1, with 14 bases identical to TRBD2. The CDR3 consists of 15 residues. Germline trimming cut 4 bases from V and 9 bases from J; bases unmatched to any gene: 6. Germline V gene data show CDR1 as SGHRS and CDR2 as YFSETQ. Here the CDR3 DNA reads TGCGCCAGCAGCCACGGACTAGCGGGAGGCGGTGAGCAGTTCTTC. Its protein product is CASSHGLAGGGEQFF. The full variable domain, with the rest looked up from reference TRBV5-1 and TRBJ2-1, is KAGVTQTPRYLIKTRGQQVTLSCSPISGHRSVSWYQQTPGQGLQFLFEYFSETQRNKGNFPGRFSGRQFSNSRSEMNVSTLELGDSALYLCASSHGLAGGGEQFFGPGTRLTVL.